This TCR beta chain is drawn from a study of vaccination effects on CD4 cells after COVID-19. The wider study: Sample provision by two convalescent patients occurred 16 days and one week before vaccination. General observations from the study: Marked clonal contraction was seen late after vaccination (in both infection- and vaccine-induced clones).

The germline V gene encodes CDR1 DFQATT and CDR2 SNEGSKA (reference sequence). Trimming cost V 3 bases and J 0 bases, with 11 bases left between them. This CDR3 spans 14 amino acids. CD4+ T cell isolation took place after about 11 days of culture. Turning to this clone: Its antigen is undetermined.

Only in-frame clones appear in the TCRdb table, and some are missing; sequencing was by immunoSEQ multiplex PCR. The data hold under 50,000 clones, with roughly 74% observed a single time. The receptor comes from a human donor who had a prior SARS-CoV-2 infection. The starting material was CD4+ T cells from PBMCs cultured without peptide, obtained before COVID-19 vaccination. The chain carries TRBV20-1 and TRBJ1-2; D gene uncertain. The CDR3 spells CSASMGSANYGYTF. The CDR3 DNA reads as TGCAGTGCTAGTATGGGCAGTGCTAACTATGGCTACACCTTC.